The rows below give T cell receptor beta chains drawn from one sample of a study of a mutant IDH1 vaccine in newly diagnosed glioma. For these receptors, no antigen is known. The repertoire was sequenced with immunoSEQ multiplex PCR; TCRdb's copy has only in-frame clones and lacks some. The repertoire holds over 95,000 clones, with 90% as singletons. The specimen was PBMCs, collected from a glioma patient whose treatment included an IDH1 peptide vaccine. These TCRs come from a woman between 50 and 59 years old with glioma. CDR3s include the opening cysteine and the closing phenylalanine or tryptophan. A D gene is named only where the DNA matches it firmly. Not all rows give a size; the values are once, few, many and, for expanded clones, a class.

TRBV6-1,few,TRBJ1-2,TRBD1,CASRGQGASNYGYTF,TGTGCCAGCAGGGGACAGGGGGCTAGTAACTATGGCTACACCTTC
TRBV5-1,NA,TRBJ1-1,NA,CASSLRGDPNTEAFF,TGCGCCAGCAGCTTGAGGGGGGACCCGAACACTGAAGCTTTCTTT
TRBV18,NA,TRBJ2-2,NA,CASSPFIGRENTGELFF,TGTGCCAGCTCACCATTTATCGGCAGGGAAAACACCGGGGAGCTGTTTTTT
TRBV28,NA,TRBJ1-1,NA,CASSRRGQHTEAFF,TGTGCCAGCAGTAGGAGGGGCCAGCACACTGAAGCTTTCTTT
TRBV6-6,NA,TRBJ1-5,NA,CASRSSGFSNQPQHF,TGTGCCAGCAGATCCTCCGGGTTTTCCAATCAGCCCCAGCATTTT
TRBV5-5,NA,TRBJ2-5,NA,CASSLRGEETQYF,TGTGCCAGCAGCTTGAGGGGGGAGGAGACCCAGTACTTC
TRBV27,NA,TRBJ1-3,NA,CASSLVPFSGNTIYF,TGTGCCAGCAGTTTAGTACCGTTCTCTGGAAACACCATATATTTT
TRBV7-9,NA,TRBJ1-2,NA,CASSLGGEKTYGYTF,TGTGCCAGCAGCTTAGGCGGGGAGAAGACCTATGGCTACACCTTC
TRBV23-1,NA,TRBJ2-1,NA,CASSQGLATRDEQFF,TGCGCCAGCAGTCAAGGCCTAGCCACCCGCGATGAGCAGTTCTTC
TRBV18,NA,TRBJ2-7,NA,CASSPPGRGEGEQYF,TGTGCCAGCTCACCACCGGGCAGGGGAGAAGGGGAGCAGTACTTC
TRBV10-2,NA,TRBJ2-7,TRBD1,CASSGQGHEQYF,TGCGCCAGCAGTGGACAGGGCCACGAGCAGTACTTC
TRBV7-2,NA,TRBJ2-1,NA,CASSSAYNEQFF,TGTGCCAGCAGCTCAGCCTACAATGAGCAGTTCTTC
TRBV9,NA,TRBJ2-7,NA,CASSKGGDRPYEQYF,TGTGCCAGCAGCAAAGGCGGAGACAGGCCCTACGAGCAGTACTTC
TRBV5-8,once,TRBJ1-5,TRBD1,CASSWTGGSQPQHF,TGTGCCAGCAGCTGGACAGGGGGCTCCCAGCCCCAGCATTTT
TRBV28,NA,TRBJ2-1,TRBD2,CASSSGTSGSNEQFF,TGTGCCAGCAGTTCGGGGACTAGCGGGAGCAATGAGCAGTTCTTC
TRBV7-6,NA,TRBJ2-5,TRBD1,CASSSGQPGETQYF,TGTGCCAGCAGCTCGGGACAGCCCGGTGAGACCCAGTACTTC
TRBV4-2,NA,TRBJ1-5,TRBD1,CASSHGTGTVFQPQHF,TGTGCCAGCAGCCACGGGACAGGGACGGTATTTCAGCCCCAGCATTTT
TRBV6-5,NA,TRBJ2-5,NA,CASSYLKAGDGEQYF,TGTGCCAGCAGTTACCTCAAGGCCGGGGACGGGGAGCAGTACTTC
TRBV5-5,once,TRBJ2-7,TRBD1,CASSGRTGASYEQYF,TGTGCCAGCAGCGGACGGACAGGGGCCTCCTACGAGCAGTACTTC
TRBV19,NA,TRBJ1-2,NA,CASSTGTLNYGYTF,TGTGCCAGTAGTACCGGGACACTTAACTATGGCTACACCTTC
TRBV27,once,TRBJ2-7,TRBD2,CASSLRLAGGDEQYF,TGTGCCAGCAGTTTACGGCTAGCGGGAGGGGACGAGCAGTACTTC
TRBV5-6,NA,TRBJ1-1,TRBD1,CASSLRTGLRAFF,TGTGCCAGCAGCTTACGGACAGGGCTGAGAGCTTTCTTT
TRBV4-1,NA,TRBJ2-3,TRBD2,CASRRGLAGGVRDTQYF,TGCGCCAGCAGGAGGGGACTAGCGGGAGGTGTGAGAGATACGCAGTATTTT
TRBV2,NA,TRBJ1-1,TRBD1,CASSDPGQGATEAFF,TGTGCCAGCAGTGACCCCGGACAGGGCGCCACTGAAGCTTTCTTT
TRBV5-4,NA,TRBJ1-2,TRBD1,CASSFRGQPYGYTF,TGTGCCAGCAGCTTCAGGGGACAGCCCTATGGCTACACCTTC
TRBV30,NA,TRBJ2-5,NA,CAWSLQFQETQYF,TGTGCCTGGAGTCTCCAGTTCCAAGAGACCCAGTACTTC
TRBV2,NA,TRBJ2-1,TRBD2,CASHGTSGSGEQFF,TGTGCCAGCCATGGGACTAGCGGGAGTGGTGAGCAGTTCTTC
TRBV19,few,TRBJ1-1,NA,CASSTFLDSPAFF,TGTGCCAGTAGTACCTTCCTTGACAGCCCGGCTTTCTTT
TRBV27,once,TRBJ1-1,NA,CASSLFAGANLNTEAFF,TGTGCCAGCAGTTTATTTGCAGGGGCCAATCTTAACACTGAAGCTTTCTTT
TRBV5-6,NA,TRBJ2-7,NA,CASRFFGGYEQYF,TGTGCCAGCAGATTCTTCGGGGGCTACGAGCAGTACTTC
TRBV5-1,few,TRBJ1-1,TRBD1,CASSFQGARGTEAFF,TGCGCCAGCAGCTTTCAGGGGGCGCGAGGAACTGAAGCTTTCTTT
TRBV18,NA,TRBJ2-7,TRBD2,CASSPGTSGKGEQYF,TGTGCCAGCTCACCCGGGACTAGCGGGAAGGGGGAGCAGTACTTC
TRBV5-5,NA,TRBJ2-7,TRBD1,CASSLGQGQSYEQYF,TGTGCCAGCAGCCTAGGACAGGGGCAATCCTACGAGCAGTACTTC
TRBV30,NA,TRBJ2-3,NA,CAWSKGADTQYF,TGTGCCTGGAGTAAGGGTGCAGATACGCAGTATTTT
TRBV6-4,NA,TRBJ2-1,NA,CASSQGPYPNEQFF,TGTGCCAGCAGTCAGGGACCCTACCCCAATGAGCAGTTCTTC
TRBV18,once,TRBJ2-7,NA,CASSPKPEIRQYF,TGTGCCAGCTCACCGAAACCCGAGATCAGGCAGTACTTC
TRBV7-9,few,TRBJ1-1,NA,CASSLGYLEAFF,TGTGCCAGCAGCTTAGGATACCTGGAAGCTTTCTTT
TRBV18,NA,TRBJ2-7,NA,CASSFAPRGEQYF,TGTGCCAGCTCATTCGCACCGAGGGGCGAGCAGTACTTC
TRBV5-6,NA,TRBJ2-7,NA,CASSLAEVPYEQYF,TGTGCCAGCAGCTTGGCCGAGGTTCCCTACGAGCAGTACTTC
TRBV6-5,NA,TRBJ2-7,TRBD2,CASSYSTSLTYEQYF,TGTGCCAGCAGTTACTCGACTAGCTTAACCTACGAGCAGTACTTC